This T cell receptor (beta chain) was recorded in a study of T cells in Graves' hyperthyroidism and ophthalmopathy. Study information: Before treatment of any kind, peripheral blood was taken at initial diagnosis. The study, taken as a whole, reports: Appearing also in blood were most of the thyroid clonotypes expanded above 0.001.

The CDR3 is 15 residues long. Germline loops: CDR1 SQVTM, CDR2 ANQGSEA. The ends were cut back, 2 bases at V and 1 base at J, with 13 bases in the middle. This clonotype was seen more than once but under ten times. Its matching antigen is unknown. There were TCR beta CDR3 regions amplified from RNA transcripts. The TCR CDR3 was amplified in a first-round RT-PCR using the HTBI primer set. TCRdb redid the calling of the multiplex PCR reads with MiXCR, one entry per CDR3 protein. The sample comprises nearly 600,000 distinct CDR3 sequences, over 11% of which are singletons, and under 7% rests with the top ten.

This sequence originates from a woman aged 25 to 39 with Graves' hyperthyroidism that later progressed to Graves' ophthalmopathy. V and J are TRBV29-1 and TRBJ2-3; weak D call: TRBD1 (5 bases). Sequencing was carried out using blood. CDR3 residues: CSVESGAGRTDTQYF. The CDR3 DNA reads TGCAGCGTTGAAAGTGGGGCAGGGCGCACAGATACGCAGTATTTT.